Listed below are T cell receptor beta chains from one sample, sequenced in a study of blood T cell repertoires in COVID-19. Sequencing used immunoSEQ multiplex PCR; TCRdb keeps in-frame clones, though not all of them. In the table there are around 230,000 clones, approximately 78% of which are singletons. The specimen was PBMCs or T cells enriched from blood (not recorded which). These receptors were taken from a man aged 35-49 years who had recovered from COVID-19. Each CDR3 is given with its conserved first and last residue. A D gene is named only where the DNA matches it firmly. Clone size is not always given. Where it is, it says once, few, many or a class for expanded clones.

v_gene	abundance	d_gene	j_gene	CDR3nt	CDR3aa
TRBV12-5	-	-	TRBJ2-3	TGTGCTAGTGGTTTGGTCGTTTCGGGAGATACGCAGTATTTT	CASGLVVSGDTQYF
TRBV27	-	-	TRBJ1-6	TGTGCCAGCAGTCCGGTACCCAATTCACCCCTCCACTTT	CASSPVPNSPLHF
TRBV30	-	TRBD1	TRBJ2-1	TGTGCCTCACGACTAAACGACAGGGGCAATGAGCAGTTCTTC	CASRLNDRGNEQFF
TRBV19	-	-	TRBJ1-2	TGTGCCAGTAGTATCCTTTTTCAGGGCGGCTATGGCTACACCTTC	CASSILFQGGYGYTF
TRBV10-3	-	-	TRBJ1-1	TGTGCCATCAGTCCGGGTCCCATTGGAAACACTGAAGCTTTCTTT	CAISPGPIGNTEAFF
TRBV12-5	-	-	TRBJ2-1	TGTGCTAGTGGTTCGGCCCTCCAGCGGATATACTCCCTTGGTGAGCAGTTCTTC	CASGSALQRIYSLGEQFF
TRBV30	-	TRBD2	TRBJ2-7	TGTGCCTGGGGGAGGGATGGGTACGAGCAGTACTTC	CAWGRDGYEQYF
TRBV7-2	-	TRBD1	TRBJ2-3	TGTGCCAGCAGCTTAGGGGGACAGGGATTTACAGATACGCAGTATTTT	CASSLGGQGFTDTQYF
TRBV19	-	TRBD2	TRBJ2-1	TGTGCCAGTATTGGGCCGGGACTAGGAGATCATGAGCAGTTCTTC	CASIGPGLGDHEQFF
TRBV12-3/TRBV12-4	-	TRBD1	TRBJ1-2	TGTGCCAGCAGTGGGGGACAGAACTATGGCTACACCTTC	CASSGGQNYGYTF
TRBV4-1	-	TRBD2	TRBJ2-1	TGCGCCAGCAGCCAATCGTATAGCGGGAGTATAAATGAGCAGTTCTTC	CASSQSYSGSINEQFF
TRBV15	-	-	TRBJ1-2	TGTGCCACCAGCAGAGATCTAGTGTATGGCTACACCTTC	CATSRDLVYGYTF
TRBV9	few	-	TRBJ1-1	TGTGCCAGCAGCGCTGGGGGGGGGAACACTGAAGCTTTCTTT	CASSAGGGNTEAFF
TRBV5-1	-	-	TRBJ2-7	TGCGCCAGCAGATTTCGGGAACCGAATACCTACGAGCAGTACTTC	CASRFREPNTYEQYF
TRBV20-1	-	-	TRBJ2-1	TGCAGTGCTAGAGGGGGCGGTGAGCAGTTCTTC	CSARGGGEQFF
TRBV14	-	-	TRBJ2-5	TGTGCCAGCAGCCAAGGACTCTGGGACCAAGAGACCCAGTACTTC	CASSQGLWDQETQYF
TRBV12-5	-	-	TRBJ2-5	TGTGCTAGTGGTTTGGTGGGACACCTAGACTTC	CASGLVGHLDF
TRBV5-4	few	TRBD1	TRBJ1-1	TGTGCCAGCAGCTTAAGGGACAGGGGGTGGAAATCGACTGAAGCTTTCTTT	CASSLRDRGWKSTEAFF
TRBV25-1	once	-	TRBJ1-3	TGTGCCAGCTCTGCCACAGGAACTGGAAACACCATATATTTT	CASSATGTGNTIYF
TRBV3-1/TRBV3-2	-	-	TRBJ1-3	TGTGCCAGCAGCCAACTCATACGGGGGGACACCATATATTTT	CASSQLIRGDTIYF
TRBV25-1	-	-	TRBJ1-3	TGTGCCAGCCAGTGGAGCTCTGGAAACACCATATATTTT	CASQWSSGNTIYF
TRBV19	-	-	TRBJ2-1	TGTGCCAGTAGTATGTCGGTCACCAACAATGAGCAGTTCTTC	CASSMSVTNNEQFF
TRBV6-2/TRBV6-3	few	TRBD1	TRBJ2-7	TGTGCCAGCAGTTCTGGACAGGGAACCGTTGCGCCCCTTCGAGCTTTC	CASSSGQGTVAPLRAF
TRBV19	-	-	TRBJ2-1	TGTGCCAGTAGGGCCTCTTCTAGTAACTCCTACAATGAGCAGTTCTTC	CASRASSSNSYNEQFF
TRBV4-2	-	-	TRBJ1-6	TGTGCCAGCAGCCAACGGAGCTCCTATAATTCACCCCTCCACTTT	CASSQRSSYNSPLHF
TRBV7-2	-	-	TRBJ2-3	TGTGCCAGCAGCTTAATTCTCTCGGGGTACCTGGGCACAGATACGCAGTATTTT	CASSLILSGYLGTDTQYF
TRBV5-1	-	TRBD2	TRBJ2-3	TGCGCCAGCAGCTGGGGACTAGCGGGAGGACCCACAGATACGCAGTATTTT	CASSWGLAGGPTDTQYF
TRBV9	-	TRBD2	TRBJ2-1	TGTGCCAGCAGGGACATACTAGCGGGAGCCAGGGATGAGCAGTTCTTC	CASRDILAGARDEQFF
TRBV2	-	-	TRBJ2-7	TGTGCCAGCAGTGATGGGACAAACTCCTACGAGCAGTACTTC	CASSDGTNSYEQYF
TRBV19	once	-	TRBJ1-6	TGTGCCAGTAGTCGTAACAACTCACCCCTCCACTTT	CASSRNNSPLHF
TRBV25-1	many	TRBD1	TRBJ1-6	TGTGCCAGCACCCCCATGGGACAGAAGGGTTCACCCCTCCACTTT	CASTPMGQKGSPLHF
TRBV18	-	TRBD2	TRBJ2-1	TGTGCCAGCTCGCATACTAGCGGATTCTACAATGAGCAGTTCTTC	CASSHTSGFYNEQFF
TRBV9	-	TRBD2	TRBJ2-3	TGTGCCAGCAGCGTGGGGGGGGGAAGAGATACGCAGTATTTT	CASSVGGGRDTQYF
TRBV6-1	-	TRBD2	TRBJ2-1	TGTGCCAGCAGTGAAGGCGGGAGCTCCTACAATGAGCAGTTCTTC	CASSEGGSSYNEQFF
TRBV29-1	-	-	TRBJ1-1	TGCAGCGTTGGTGTGGATCAGGGGCTTGAAGCTTTCTTT	CSVGVDQGLEAFF
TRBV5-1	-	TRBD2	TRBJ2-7	TGCGCCAGCAGGGCGGGAGACCTCTACGAGCAGTACTTC	CASRAGDLYEQYF
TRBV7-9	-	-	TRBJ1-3	TGTGCCAGCAGCTTGGGAGTCTACTCTGGAAACACCATATATTTT	CASSLGVYSGNTIYF
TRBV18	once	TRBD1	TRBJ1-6	TGTGCCAGCTCACTTGTCCGGACAGGGGAAAATTCACCCCTCCACTTT	CASSLVRTGENSPLHF
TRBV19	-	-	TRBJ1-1	TGTGCCAGTAGTATAGCCCCGGGTCTGGGGCGAACTGAAGCTTTCTTT	CASSIAPGLGRTEAFF
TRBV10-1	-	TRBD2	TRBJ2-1	TGCGCCAGCAGTGAGGGTCTAGCGGGAGGAGAGCAGTTCTTC	CASSEGLAGGEQFF
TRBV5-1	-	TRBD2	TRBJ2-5	TGCGCCAGCAGCTCGCGGGGTAGCGGGAGAGGAGAGACCCAGTACTTC	CASSSRGSGRGETQYF
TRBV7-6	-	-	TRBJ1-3	TGTGCCAGCAGCTTCACAGGGAAATCTGGAAACACCATATATTTT	CASSFTGKSGNTIYF
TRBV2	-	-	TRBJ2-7	TGTGCCAGCAGTCCCGAGTACGAGCAGTACTTC	CASSPEYEQYF
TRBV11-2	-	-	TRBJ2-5	TGTGCCAGCAGCTTCGTGGAGACCCAGTACTTC	CASSFVETQYF
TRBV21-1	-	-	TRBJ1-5	TGTGCCAGCCGCCGGATCCCCGGGTGGGGCTATCATCAGCCCCAGCATTTT	CASRRIPGWGYHQPQHF
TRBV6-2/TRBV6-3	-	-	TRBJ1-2	TGTGCCAGCAGTACTGCAGGGGTTAGCTATGGCTACACCTTC	CASSTAGVSYGYTF
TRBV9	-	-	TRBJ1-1	TGTGCCAGCAGCGTAGATCCATTGAACACTGAAGCTTTCTTT	CASSVDPLNTEAFF
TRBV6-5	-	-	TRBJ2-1	TGTGCCAGCAGTTACACCTCGGGGGGCCTGAATGAGCAGTTCTTC	CASSYTSGGLNEQFF
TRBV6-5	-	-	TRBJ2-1	TGTGCCACCGCCTACAATGAGCAGTTCTTC	CATAYNEQFF
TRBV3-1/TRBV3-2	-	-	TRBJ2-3	TGTGCCAGCTCCCGCCCCGGTACAGATACGCAGTATTTT	CASSRPGTDTQYF
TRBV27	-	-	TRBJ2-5	TGTGCCAGCAAACCCGGGACTCTCCCCGAGACCCAGTACTTC	CASKPGTLPETQYF
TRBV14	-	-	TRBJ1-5	TGTGCCAGCAGCCAACGCCGCCACAGTGCAGAAGGCAATCAGCCCCAGCATTTT	CASSQRRHSAEGNQPQHF
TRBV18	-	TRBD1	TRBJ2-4	TGTGCCAGCTCACCCGGACAGGGGGGTTTGAACATTCAGTACTTC	CASSPGQGGLNIQYF
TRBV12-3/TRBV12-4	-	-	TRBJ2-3	TGTGCCAGCAGTTTACGACATTCAGATACGCAGTATTTT	CASSLRHSDTQYF
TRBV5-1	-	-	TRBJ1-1	TGCGCCAGCAGCTTGGCCTCAGGGTGGGCCAACACTGAAGCTTTCTTT	CASSLASGWANTEAFF
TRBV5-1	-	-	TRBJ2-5	TGCGCCAGCAGCTCAAACTCTGGACAGAGCCAAGAGACCCAGTACTTC	CASSSNSGQSQETQYF
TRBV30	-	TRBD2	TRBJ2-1	TGTGCCTGGAGTGTACTGTCTAGCGGGGGCCCAGACGGAGAGCAGTTCTTC	CAWSVLSSGGPDGEQFF